This TCR beta chain was recorded in a study of monozygotic twins with cystic fibrosis. Findings and caveats of the study: Median Simpson clonality of 0.0095 suggested naive T cells predominated. Nucleotide-identical clonotype sharing was significantly higher within monozygotic CF twin pairs than between unrelated CF individuals.

Assay: immunoSEQ multiplex PCR; the TCRdb copy retains only in-frame clones and omits some. The sample contains about 36,000 clones, under 95% of which appear only once. This clone has a handful of counts. Antigen unknown. V was trimmed by 6 bases and J by 9 bases, leaving 18 bases between them. There are 15 residues in the CDR3. Germline CDR1 and CDR2: MNHNS and SASEGT. The V and J genes are TRBV6-1 and TRBJ1-6, with no clear D. This TCR derives from a boy aged 2 to 9 with cystic fibrosis. The sample taken for sequencing was blood. CDR3 protein: CASSKVQVLGSPLHF. In nucleotides, the CDR3 is TGTGCCAGCAGCAAGGTCCAGGTCTTGGGTTCACCCCTCCACTTT.